This T cell receptor beta chain was sequenced for a study of blood T cell repertoires in COVID-19 (dated by TCRdb to 2020 to 2022). About the full investigation: The collaborator samples originated in the United States, Italy and Spain and spanned the acute and convalescent phases of COVID-19. The repertoires were released in a freely available public database intended as a resource for research on the immune response to SARS-CoV-2. Where available, HLA class I and class II types were obtained from metadata supplied by the sample provider rather than from assay-based typing. Deeply sampled blood TCRbeta repertoires from subjects exposed to, actively infected with, or recovered from COVID-19 were included in the dataset. The prospective study material was composed of cDNA or gDNA derived from T cells, B-cell-depleted T cells, or PBMCs. A de-identified subject ID, COVID-19 status, age in years and sex were almost always included in the sample metadata. Samples were obtained from the ongoing ImmuneRACE study (first 160 participants) and from approximately 1,200 subjects provided by 6 global collaborators.

This clone was counted once. The target of this receptor is not known. Base quality data are lacking; no much larger clone is found one base away. The collaborating institutions used their own protocols to collect whole blood in K2EDTA tubes. For TCRbeta analysis, collaborator samples were shipped as frozen whole blood, as isolated PBMCs, or as DNA extracted from either sample type. Points the paper makes about the study in general: The quantity of clinical and demographic metadata differed by source and by participant and was supplied without curation.

TCRbeta CDR3 regions were amplified from genomic DNA using the immunoSEQ Assay, a bias-controlled multiplex PCR. The paper's processing steps were these. Within the assay, amplification of reference gene primers was used to estimate how many nucleated cells each sample contained. To quantify the absolute abundance of each unique TCRbeta CDR3 rearrangement, sequence reads were collapsed and filtered. Productive Simpson clonality was computed per sample as the square root of Simpson's diversity index over productive rearrangements. What TCRdb holds here is the immuneACCESS table cut down to in-frame rearrangements. Part of the clones is not present; checked against another copy, under half of the missing clones reflect an unresolved V gene, and the others are unexplained. For V, J and clone size, that table is used; D and trimming come from the DNA. The sample table shows about 140,000 clones, and about 86% are seen once. Around 8% of the sample is taken by the ten largest.

The sequencing sample was made of peripheral blood. This TCR derives from a human donor in a cohort sampled during active COVID-19.

The sequenced DNA: TGTGCCATCAGTGAGTCAAGGATTCAGGCAGATACGCAGTATTTT. Its product reads: CAISESRIQADTQYF. The V and J segments used are TRBV10-3 and TRBJ2-3, with no confidently assigned D gene. Looking up the germline V gene yields CDR1 ENHRY and CDR2 SYGVKD. V and J lose 0 bases and 4 bases, and a span of 11 bases separates them. Spanning cysteine to phenylalanine, the CDR3 consists of 15 amino acids. The read is trimmed to its CDR3 DNA, 45 bases read in frame from base 1.